A selection of T cell receptor beta chains follows, all from one sample in a study of blood T cells in healthy people across ages. TCRdb reprocessed the 5' RACE reads with MiXCR, giving one entry per CDR3 protein. The top ten clones hold around 15% of a sample with some 790,000 distinct CDR3 sequences, more than 25% of them seen once. The sequencing input was blood. These receptors all come from an elderly woman in good health. Both conserved end residues are part of each CDR3. The D gene is left open where the match is weak. Rows give clone size only sometimes, using once, few, many, or a class for an expanded clone.

TRBV3-1	-	-	TRBJ2-2	TGTGCCAGCAGCCAAGGTGGTACTGGGTACCCCGGGGAGCTGTTTTTT	CASSQGGTGYPGELFF
TRBV4-3	few	TRBD1	TRBJ2-5	TGCGCCAGCAGCCAAGATAGCAGGGGGCGTCTCACGGGGGTCGAAGAGACCCAGTACTTC	CASSQDSRGRLTGVEETQYF
TRBV10-3	many	-	TRBJ2-1	TGTGCCATCAGTGAGTCGCTGTCGGGTCATTCCTACAATGAGCAGTTCTTC	CAISESLSGHSYNEQFF
TRBV7-2	-	-	TRBJ1-6	TGTGCCAGCAGCCCCCTGGGGGGGGGGGTGAGGGATTCACCCCTCCACTTT	CASSPLGGGVRDSPLHF
TRBV19	few	TRBD1	TRBJ2-1	TGTGCCAGTAGTTTGGACAGGGGCCCATACAATGAGCAGTTCTTC	CASSLDRGPYNEQFF
TRBV12-3/TRBV12-4	-	-	TRBJ2-3	TGTGCTAGCAGCGACAGATTTAGCACAGATGCGCAGTATTTT	CASSDRFSTDAQYF
TRBV6-5	many	-	TRBJ2-4	TGTGCCAGCAGTTACTCGAAGACAAACATTCAGTACTTC	CASSYSKTNIQYF
TRBV12-3/TRBV12-4	many	TRBD2	TRBJ2-5	TGTGCCAGCAGTTCACCTTTACTAGCGGGGTCACAAGAGACCCAGTACTTC	CASSSPLLAGSQETQYF
TRBV5-1	-	TRBD1	TRBJ2-2	TGCGCCAGCAGAGGACAGGCCCTATCGAACACCGGGGAGCTGTTTTTT	CASRGQALSNTGELFF
TRBV9	many	TRBD1	TRBJ2-5	TGTGCCAGCAGCCTCGGGACAGGGGGCTCAGAGACCCAGTACTTC	CASSLGTGGSETQYF
TRBV12-3/TRBV12-4	-	-	TRBJ1-1	TGTGCCAGCAGTCGAGGCTGGGACACTGAAGCTTTCTTT	CASSRGWDTEAFF
TRBV20-1	many	TRBD2	TRBJ2-3	TGCAGTGCTAGGACCCCAGCGGGGGGGATCACAGATACGCAGTATTTT	CSARTPAGGITDTQYF
TRBV5-1	few	-	TRBJ1-6	TGCGCCAGCAGCTTGAAAACCACAAATTCACCCCTCCACTTT	CASSLKTTNSPLHF
TRBV9	many	-	TRBJ2-3	TGTGCCAGCAGCGTAGCGGGGGTTTCCCCCACAGATACGCAGTATTTT	CASSVAGVSPTDTQYF
TRBV4-3	-	-	TRBJ2-2	TGCGCCAGCAGCCAAGACCCTTCGGACAGAGCGAACACCGGGGAGCTGTTTTTT	CASSQDPSDRANTGELFF
TRBV20-1	many	-	TRBJ2-4	TGCAGTGCTGCCCCAGGGTCGGGAAACATTCAGTACTTC	CSAAPGSGNIQYF
TRBV10-3	-	-	TRBJ1-2	TGTGCCATCAGTGGCCCCTTAAGGAGGGGGAACTATGGCTACACCTTC	CAISGPLRRGNYGYTF
TRBV6-6	many	-	TRBJ1-2	TGTGCCAGCAAACTCAGGGGAATCGATGGCTACACCTTC	CASKLRGIDGYTF
TRBV15	many	-	TRBJ2-5	TGTGCCACCAGCAGAACGGCCGGGGAGACCCAGTACTTC	CATSRTAGETQYF
TRBV7-2	many	-	TRBJ2-5	TGTGCCAGCAGCTTAGTCACAGGGCCCCAAGAGACCCAGTACTTC	CASSLVTGPQETQYF
TRBV5-1	few	-	TRBJ1-1	TGCGCCAGCAGCTTGGATAACGGGAACACTGAAGCTTTCTTT	CASSLDNGNTEAFF
TRBV7-2	many	-	TRBJ1-2	TGTGCCAGCAGCTTAGTTTACTATGGCTACACCTTC	CASSLVYYGYTF
TRBV20-1	-	-	TRBJ1-4	TGCAGTGCTAGGATTGGACAGTCTAATGAAAAACTGTTTTTT	CSARIGQSNEKLFF
TRBV21-1	few	-	TRBJ2-7	TGTGCCAGCCAGAGCTACGAGCAGTACTTC	CASQSYEQYF
TRBV7-9	-	-	TRBJ2-3	TGTGCCAGCAGCGGCCAGGGCACCACCACAGATACGCAGTATTTT	CASSGQGTTTDTQYF
TRBV27	-	-	TRBJ1-5	TGTGCCAGCGCGTGGTCGAGAAATCAGCCCCAGCATTTT	CASAWSRNQPQHF
TRBV11-2	once	TRBD2	TRBJ2-1	TGTGCCAGCAGCCCAACCGGGACTAGCGGCTACAATGAGCAGTTCTTC	CASSPTGTSGYNEQFF
TRBV28	-	-	TRBJ2-2	TGTGCCAGCAGTACCGGGTCCCTGATCCGGATCACCGGGGAGCTGTTTTTT	CASSTGSLIRITGELFF
TRBV2	many	TRBD1	TRBJ2-1	TGTGCCAGCAGCATACCACGGACAGGGGCCAATGAGCAGTTCTTC	CASSIPRTGANEQFF
TRBV4-3	few	-	TRBJ1-4	TGCGCCAGCAGCCAAGAGACCTCTGGGTTTAATGAAAAACTGTTTTTT	CASSQETSGFNEKLFF
TRBV24-1	many	-	TRBJ2-1	TGTGCCACCAGTGGTCAGGGCCGGGGAAATGAGCAGTTCTTC	CATSGQGRGNEQFF
TRBV5-1	many	-	TRBJ2-5	TGCGCCAGCAGCTTGGGAATTGAAGAGACCCAGTACTTC	CASSLGIEETQYF